This entry lists 7 T cell receptor beta chains sequenced from one sample in a study of technical replicates of blood from a handful of donors. Data came from immunoSEQ multiplex PCR; TCRdb stores just in-frame clones and leaves some out. The data contain about 80,000 clones, 91% of them singletons. The sequenced material came from T cells isolated from PBMCs. These receptors originate from a human donor in good health.

CDR3 loop: CASSATGQGTGNTIYF. The CDR3 nucleotides are TGTGCCAGCAGTGCTACTGGACAGGGGACAGGAAACACCATATATTTT. This chain links TRBV2 with TRBJ1-3; TRBD1 matches 9 bases. The CDR3 sequence is 16 residues long. CDR1 is SNHLY and CDR2 is FYNNEI in the germline V gene. J was trimmed by 4 bases and V by 4 bases; bases with no gene match: 8.

This clone was counted between two and nine times. CDR3 residues: CASRNQGATGELFF. The CDR3 region has the DNA TGTGCCAGCAGAAACCAGGGGGCCACCGGGGAGCTGTTTTTT. J is TRBJ2-2 and V is TRBV6-5; 8 bases fit TRBD1. The junction had 4 bases not matched to a gene; V was cut back by 6 bases and J by 4 bases. This CDR3 region has 14 residues. Germline V gene lookup returns CDR1 MNHEY and CDR2 SVGAGI.

This chain joins TRBV6-5 and TRBJ2-5; the D gene is possibly TRBD1 (5 bases). V was pared by 6 bases and J by 4 bases, with 12 bases between. This CDR3 comprises 13 residues. Per germline, CDR1 MNHEY and CDR2 SVGAGI. The CDR3 region has the DNA TGTGCCAGCAGAACCCAGGGTCCAGAGACCCAGTACTTC. Translating gives CASRTQGPETQYF.

V and J are TRBV6-1 and TRBJ2-7, with 9 nucleotides matching TRBD2. V trimming: 4 bases; J trimming: 3 bases; junction bases outside the gene matches: 1. This CDR3 spans 13 amino acids. CDR1 and CDR2 (germline): MNHNS, SASEGT. CDR3 sequence: CASSGSGSYEQYF. CDR3 coding DNA: TGTGCCAGCAGTGGTAGCGGGAGCTACGAGCAGTACTTC.

The V call is TRBV9, the J call TRBJ2-2; D is possibly TRBD2 (6 bases). CDR1 is SGDLS, CDR2 YYNGEE, per germline. The CDR3 covers 15 residues. The ends were cut back, 2 bases at V and 4 bases at J, with 12 bases in the middle. In nucleotides, the CDR3 is TGTGCCAGCAGCGTTAGCGGAGCGACCACCGGGGAGCTGTTTTTT. It encodes CASSVSGATTGELFF.

J is TRBJ1-3 and V is TRBV29-1; D perhaps matches TRBD1 (6 bases). V was shortened by 7 bases and J by 1 base, with 11 bases between the two germline ends. This CDR3 contains 13 residues. CDR1 is SQVTM and CDR2 is ANQGSEA in the germline V gene. Here the CDR3 reads CSAHGTSGNTIYF. In DNA form, the CDR3 reads TGCAGCGCCCACGGGACATCTGGAAACACCATATATTTT.

The chain has TRBV19 and TRBJ2-2; TRBD2 matches 10 bases. The CDR3 runs 15 residues. Germline loops: CDR1 LNHDA, CDR2 SQIVND (reference sequence). Trimming removed 1 base from V and 4 bases from J; junction bases left unmatched: 0. The CDR3 DNA sequence: TGTGCCAGTAGTATAGCTAGCGGGAGCACCGGGGAGCTGTTTTTT. Amino acids: CASSIASGSTGELFF.